A single sample gave rise to the 22 T cell receptor beta chains below, sequenced in a study of T cells in Graves' hyperthyroidism and ophthalmopathy. RNA transcripts were the template for amplifying TCR beta CDR3 regions. TCR CDR3 regions were first amplified by RT-PCR with HTBI primers. In TCRdb, the multiplex PCR reads were re-called with MiXCR into one record per CDR3 protein. The data contain about 620,000 distinct CDR3 sequences, 16% of them seen just once; the ten biggest clones take up less than 4.5%. Sequencing was carried out using blood. Receptors were obtained from a woman aged 25 to 39 with Graves' hyperthyroidism.

This clonotype was counted many times. CDR3 nucleotides: TGTGCCAGCAATACAGGGGAGGACACTGAAGCTTTCTTT. It yields the protein CASNTGEDTEAFF. The J gene is TRBJ1-1, the V gene TRBV3-1, with 7 bases matching TRBD1. The V segment lost 7 bases and the J segment 3 bases; nucleotides outside the gene matches: 5. Germline lookup yields CDR1 LGHDT and CDR2 YNNKEL (reference sequence). This CDR3 is built from 13 residues.

Note on this clonotype: A junction boundary mismatches the germline segment, possibly from a read error. This sequence joins TRBV10-3 and TRBJ2-3; 7 bases are shared with TRBD2. Germline assignment: CDR1 ENHRY and CDR2 SYGVKD. The CDR3 sequence is 15 residues long. CDR3 DNA sequence: TGTGCCAGCAGTTTCAATAGCGGGCGCACAGATACGCAGTATTTT. Translating it yields CASSFNSGRTDTQYF.

This clonotype was counted a few times. V gene TRBV5-1 combines with J gene TRBJ2-1, with 8 bases matching TRBD2. V lost 2 bases, J lost 7 bases, and 8 bases stayed unmatched. Germline loops: CDR1 SGHRS, CDR2 YFSETQ. The CDR3 loop spans 15 amino acids. The CDR3 spells CASSFISGGLNEQFF. CDR3 sequence (DNA): TGCGCCAGCAGCTTCATTTCGGGAGGGCTTAATGAGCAGTTCTTC.

This chain's CDR3 is CASSLRDIGSSGANVLTF. DNA of the CDR3: TGTGCCAGCAGCCTCCGGGACATCGGGTCCTCTGGGGCCAACGTCCTGACTTTC. The chain uses TRBV7-2 and TRBJ2-6; possibly TRBD1 for D (6 bases). The CDR3 extends over 18 amino acids. CDR1 is SGHTA and CDR2 is FQGNSA in the germline V gene. Between the trimmed V and J ends, which lost 5 bases and 0 bases, there was a span of 17 bases.

This sequence joins TRBV30 and TRBJ2-7; D call uncertain. CDR3 length equals 13 residues. Germline V CDR1 and CDR2: GTSNPN, SVGIG (reference sequence). Trimming left V 5 bases short and J 2 bases short, with 13 bases between. CDR3: CAWGPKWTYEQYF. The CDR3 DNA sequence: TGTGCCTGGGGACCCAAATGGACCTACGAGCAGTACTTC.

The chain combines TRBV7-9 with TRBJ1-5; D ambiguous. This CDR3 is built from 14 residues. CDR1 is SEHNR, CDR2 FQNEAQ, per germline (reference sequence). V was pared by 4 bases and J by 2 bases, with 9 bases between. CDR3 in amino acids: CASSYPRGNQPQHF. The CDR3 DNA follows: TGTGCCAGCAGCTACCCAAGGGGCAATCAGCCCCAGCATTTT.

This clonotype has a handful of counts. J is TRBJ2-7 and V is TRBV29-1; 9 nucleotides match TRBD2. Germline trimming cut 6 bases from V and 4 bases from J; bases unmatched to any gene: 4. Germline CDR1 SQVTM, CDR2 ANQGSEA. CDR3 length: 12 residues. The CDR3 is CSVLAGTYEQYF. CDR3 nucleotides: TGCAGCGTACTAGCGGGTACTTACGAGCAGTACTTC.

This clonotype was counted ten times or more. J is TRBJ1-5 and V is TRBV5-1; 8 bases fit TRBD1. The V and J ends lost 2 bases and 0 bases, in that order; junction bases with no gene match: 13. CDR3 length equals 19 residues. Per the germline V gene, CDR1 is SGHRS and CDR2 is YFSETQ. CDR3 DNA sequence: TGCGCCAGCAGCTTTGGACAGGGAAGGAGAATATATAGCAATCAGCCCCAGCATTTT. Its protein is CASSFGQGRRIYSNQPQHF.

This clonotype appeared many times. The rearrangement joins TRBV12-3 or TRBV12-4 to TRBJ2-7; D might be TRBD1 (6 bases). This CDR3 is built from 14 residues. Trimming pared 5 bases from V and 1 base from J, leaving 12 bases between. CDR3 DNA sequence: TGTGCCAGCAGTCCCGGGACAAGATCCTACGAGCAGTACTTC. As protein: CASSPGTRSYEQYF.

V usage is TRBV9 and J usage is TRBJ1-1, with 7 bases aligning to TRBD1. The V gene's germline CDR1 is SGDLS and CDR2 YYNGEE. The CDR3 contains 15 residues. V gave up 1 base and J gave up 1 base; unmatched junction bases: 4. The CDR3 region is CASSVTGASNTEAFF. The CDR3, as DNA: TGTGCCAGCAGCGTAACAGGGGCTTCGAACACTGAAGCTTTCTTT.

This clonotype occurred many times. The chain couples TRBV12-3 or TRBV12-4 to TRBJ2-7; 11 bases match TRBD2. The junction had 5 bases not matched to a gene; V was cut back by 1 base and J by 3 bases. The CDR3 runs to 16 residues. The CDR3, as DNA: TGTGCCAGCAGTTTAGAACTAGCGGGAGCACTCTACGAGCAGTACTTC. It encodes CASSLELAGALYEQYF.

A few counts support this clonotype. A much bigger clone sits one base away, suggesting this may be a read error. The V call is TRBV7-2, the J call TRBJ1-5, with D uncertain. CDR1 is SGHTA, CDR2 FQGNSA, per germline. Trimming took off 5 bases at V and 3 bases at J, with 17 bases between the two ends. CDR3 length equals 16 residues. CDR3 in amino acids: CASSPRPGLVNQPQHF. As DNA, the CDR3 is TGTGCCAGCAGCCCCCGTCCAGGACTCGTCAATCAGCCCCAGCATTTT.

In this sample, this clonotype turned up a few times. This chain uses TRBV13 with TRBJ2-1; 14 bases fit TRBD2. Germline V gene data show CDR1 as PRHDT and CDR2 as FYEKMQ (reference sequence). The ends lost 2 bases at V and 4 bases at J; junction bases unmatched: 16. This CDR3 is 21 amino acids long. The CDR3 DNA reads TGTGCCAGCAGCTTAAGTCCGCCGGGACTAGCGGGAGTAGGGCAGTACAATGAGCAGTTCTTC. This encodes CASSLSPPGLAGVGQYNEQFF.

This clonotype was seen only a few times. The CDR3 is CAWSPSSGANVLTF. The CDR3 bases are TGTGCCTGGAGTCCTAGCTCTGGGGCCAACGTCCTGACTTTC. The chain links TRBV30 to TRBJ2-6; D is unclear. Trimming took 2 bases from V and 0 from J, leaving 5 bases between them. The germline gives CDR1 GTSNPN, CDR2 SVGIG (reference sequence). The CDR3 covers 14 residues. Together with reference TRBV30 and TRBJ2-6, the CDR3 gives the full variable domain: SQTIHQWPATLVQPVGSPLSLECTVEGTSNPNLYWYRQAAGRGLQLLFYSVGIGQISSEVPQNLSASRPQDRQFILSSKKLLLSDSGFYLCAWSPSSGANVLTFGAGSRLTVL.

This clonotype occurred many times. This chain joins TRBV27 and TRBJ1-2, with unresolved D. The CDR3 length is 15 residues. Germline values: CDR1 MNHEY, CDR2 SMNVEV (reference sequence). V lost 5 bases to trimming and J lost 4 bases, with 17 bases between them. This CDR3 is CASSLKLSPLYGYTF. DNA for the CDR3: TGTGCCAGCAGTCTTAAGCTTTCCCCCCTCTATGGCTACACCTTC.

This clonotype appeared a few times. The CDR3 reads CASSFLALTTNEQFF. CDR3 in DNA: TGTGCCAGCAGCTTTCTAGCCCTCACAACTAATGAGCAGTTCTTC. The rearrangement joins TRBV7-3 to TRBJ2-1; D is possibly TRBD2 (5 bases). Trimming pared 3 bases from V and 7 bases from J, leaving 16 bases between. Germline loops: CDR1 SGHTA, CDR2 FQGTGA. This CDR3 has 15 amino acids.

Ten or more counts support this clonotype. This chain uses TRBV7-9 with TRBJ2-7; 10 bases align to TRBD2. Trimming took 8 bases from V and 3 from J; bases not matched to a gene: 7. CDR1 and CDR2 from the germline V gene are SEHNR and FQNEAQ (reference sequence). CDR3 length: 14 residues. The CDR3 sequence: CASSPSGSFYEQYF. As DNA, the CDR3 is TGTGCCAGCTCCCCTAGCGGGAGTTTCTACGAGCAGTACTTC.

This rearrangement joins TRBV2 to TRBJ2-2; D unclear. The CDR3 runs to 13 residues. Germline-derived CDR1 and CDR2 are SNHLY and FYNNEI. Trimming pared 6 bases from V and 4 bases from J, leaving 9 bases between. CDR3 nucleotide sequence: TGTGCCAGCAGCGTTTGGGGCACCGGGGAGCTGTTTTTT. Residues: CASSVWGTGELFF.

This sequence joins TRBV19 and TRBJ2-1; 7 bases fit TRBD2. V lost 3 bases to trimming and J lost 8 bases; unmatched junction nucleotides: 7. CDR1 is LNHDA and CDR2 is SQIVND in the germline V gene (reference sequence). The CDR3 runs to 14 residues. As DNA, the CDR3 is TGTGCCAGTAGTATCGTGGGGGGGAAAGATGAGCAGTTCTTC. Translated: CASSIVGGKDEQFF.

The table lists this clonotype with a few counts. The V gene is TRBV6-1, the J gene TRBJ2-1; 9 bases agree with TRBD2. J gave up 10 bases and V 3 bases, and 7 bases lay outside the gene matches. Germline lookup yields CDR1 MNHNS and CDR2 SASEGT. The CDR3 is 14 amino acids. The CDR3 spells CASSDRGLAGEQFF. CDR3 DNA: TGTGCCAGCAGTGATAGGGGTCTAGCGGGAGAGCAGTTCTTC.

This clonotype occurred many times. The chain uses TRBV28 and TRBJ2-1; possible D gene TRBD2, 6 bases. Between the trimmed V and J ends, which lost 8 bases and 8 bases, there was a span of 19 bases. Germline V gives CDR1 MDHEN, CDR2 SYDVKM. The CDR3 is made up of 14 amino acids. The DNA of the CDR3 is TGTGCCAGCCACGTACTAGCCAAGAGAGATGAGCAGTTCTTC. Translation gives CASHVLAKRDEQFF.

The table lists this clonotype with many counts. The chain is built from TRBV7-3 and TRBJ2-3; D may be TRBD1 or TRBD2 (5 bases each). Trimming cost V 3 bases and J 0 bases, with 13 bases left between them. The CDR3 is 16 amino acids. Germline lookup yields CDR1 SGHTA and CDR2 FQGTGA. The CDR3 region is CASSLGVRGSTDTQYF. CDR3 nucleotides: TGTGCCAGCAGCTTGGGGGTGAGGGGCAGCACAGATACGCAGTATTTT.